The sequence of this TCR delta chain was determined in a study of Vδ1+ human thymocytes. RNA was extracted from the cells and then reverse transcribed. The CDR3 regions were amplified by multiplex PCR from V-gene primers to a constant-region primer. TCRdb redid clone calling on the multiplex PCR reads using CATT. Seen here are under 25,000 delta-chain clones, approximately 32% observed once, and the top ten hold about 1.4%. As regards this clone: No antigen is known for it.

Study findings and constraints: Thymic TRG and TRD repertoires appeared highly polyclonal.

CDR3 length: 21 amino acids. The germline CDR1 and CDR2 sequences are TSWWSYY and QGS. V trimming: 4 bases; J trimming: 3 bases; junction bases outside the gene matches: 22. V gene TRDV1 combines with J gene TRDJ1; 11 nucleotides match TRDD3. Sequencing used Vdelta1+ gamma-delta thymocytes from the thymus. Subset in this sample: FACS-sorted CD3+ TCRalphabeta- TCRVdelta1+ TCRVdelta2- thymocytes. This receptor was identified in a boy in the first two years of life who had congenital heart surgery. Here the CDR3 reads CALGGTFILSVGDTGADKLIF. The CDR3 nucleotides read TGTGCTCTTGGGGGAACTTTTATCCTTTCCGTGGGGGATACGGGGGCCGATAAACTCATCTTT.